This TCR beta chain was observed in a study of sequential checkpoint blockade in melanoma. Study overall: Patients were randomized 1:1 to nivolumab-then-ipilimumab or ipilimumab-then-nivolumab first-line.

The treatment here: randomized to nivolumab then ipilimumab (arm A) or the reverse (arm B). Live CD3+CD8+ CD19− CD56− cells were sorted from PBMCs. Profiled with immunoSEQ multiplex PCR; TCRdb holds only in-frame clones, not every one. The sample carries just over 15,000 clones, approximately 80% recorded once. This material consisted of CD8+ T cells sorted from blood (inferred from file names), taken from a patient given nivolumab and ipilimumab in sequence. This TCR came from a human donor with melanoma.

The CDR3 nucleotides read TGTGCCAGTAGTAACAGGGAGTATTCACCCCTCCACTTT. It is translated as CASSNREYSPLHF. The chain couples TRBV19 to TRBJ1-6; TRBD1 is a possible D gene (6 bases). V was clipped by 4 bases and J by 8 bases, with 9 bases between them. Germline V CDR1 and CDR2: LNHDA, SQIVND (reference sequence). The CDR3 covers 13 residues.